Below are 14 T cell receptor beta chains sequenced from a single sample in a study of T cells expressing NK-cell markers. TCRdb re-called the 5' RACE reads; one entry per CDR3 protein, DNA not given. Here the sample table reports approximately 380,000 distinct CDR3 sequences. The sequencing sample was made of blood T cells: a sorted CD56 or NKG2C T cell subset, CD4+ or CD8+ T cells, or bulk PBMC T cells (not recorded which). These TCRs come from a man between 18 and 69 years old in good health.

The V call is TRBV15, the J call TRBJ2-5; TCRdb lists TRBD2, though no DNA is available to test this call. Germline V gives CDR1 LNHNV, CDR2 YYDKDF (reference sequence). This CDR3 contains 19 residues. CDR3: CATSRDRRVSGTSVVAQYF.

This chain uses TRBV5-1 with TRBJ1-1; TCRdb names TRBD1, which stays unverified in the absence of DNA. CDR3 length equals 14 residues. In germline, CDR1 is SGHRS, CDR2 YFSETQ. This CDR3 reads CASSSTTANTEVSF.

The chain carries TRBV5-4 and TRBJ2-5; TCRdb designates TRBD1, a call that cannot be tested without DNA. The germline V gene encodes CDR1 SGHNT and CDR2 YYREEE (reference sequence). The CDR3 loop spans 12 amino acids. CDR3 in amino acids: CASRDREETQYF.

The chain combines TRBV6-5 with TRBJ2-3; TCRdb's D call, TRBD1, is unchecked because there is no DNA. CDR1 is MNHEY and CDR2 is SVGAGI in the germline V gene. The CDR3 has 17 residues. The CDR3 loop reads CASSSPHLGGPWGTQYF.

This sequence joins TRBV18 and TRBJ1-1. CDR3 length equals 13 residues. Germline assignment: CDR1 KGHSH and CDR2 LQKENI. This CDR3 reads CASSGESYTEAFF.

The chain uses TRBV12-3 or TRBV12-4 and TRBJ2-3; lacking DNA, the TRBD1 call made by TCRdb goes unchecked. The CDR3 runs 15 residues. CDR3 region: CASCRRAGMPDTQYF.

The genes are TRBV20-1 and TRBJ2-1; TCRdb gives TRBD1 as the D gene, but with no DNA this cannot be confirmed. This CDR3 has 15 residues. Per the germline V gene, CDR1 is DFQATT and CDR2 is SNEGSKA (reference sequence). The CDR3 spells CSASPRGQGWLEQFF.

V usage is TRBV5-5 and J usage is TRBJ1-2; TCRdb's D call, TRBD1, is unchecked because there is no DNA. This CDR3 is built from 15 residues. Germline CDR1 reads SGHKS; CDR2 reads YYEKEE (reference sequence). The CDR3: CASSLGGEAVYGYTF. Full variable domain (rest looked up from reference TRBV5-5 and TRBJ1-2): DAGVTQSPTHLIKTRGQQVTLRCSPISGHKSVSWYQQVLGQGPQFIFQYYEKEERGRGNFPDRFSARQFPNYSSELNVNALLLGDSALYLCASSLGGEAVYGYTFGSGTRLTVV.

The V call is TRBV20-1, the J call TRBJ1-6. Germline values: CDR1 DFQATT, CDR2 SNEGSKA (reference sequence). The CDR3 loop spans 15 amino acids. The CDR3 is CSASQTSAHNSPLHF.

CDR3 sequence reads: CATSRDRGAGETQYF. V usage is TRBV15 and J usage is TRBJ2-5; the D gene TCRdb calls, TRBD1, cannot be checked with no DNA. The CDR3 runs to 15 residues. Germline CDR1 reads LNHNV; CDR2 reads YYDKDF (reference sequence).

The chain joins TRBV12-3 or TRBV12-4 to TRBJ2-5; without DNA, the TCRdb call of TRBD1 cannot be checked. This CDR3 spans 14 amino acids. The CDR3 spells CASSLSGGRGTQYF.

This chain's CDR3 is CASSQQESNSPLHF. J is TRBJ1-6 and V is TRBV3-1. This CDR3 is built from 14 residues. Germline loops: CDR1 LGHDT, CDR2 YNNKEL (reference sequence).

The gene calls are TRBV2 and TRBJ1-2; the D call from TCRdb, TRBD1, cannot be confirmed without DNA. The CDR3 has 13 amino acids. The germline V gene has CDR1 SNHLY and CDR2 FYNNEI. CDR3 protein: CASQQATNYGYTF.

The chain uses TRBV7-9 and TRBJ2-7; the D call of TRBD1 rests on TCRdb alone, since no DNA is present to check it. The CDR3 is 15 amino acids. Per the germline V gene, CDR1 is SEHNR and CDR2 is FQNEAQ (reference sequence). The CDR3 is CASRLPGQGLHEQYF.